The present entry profiles one T cell receptor (beta chain) with its context. This clone was seen a handful of times. Its antigen target is currently unknown. Base quality data are lacking; no much larger clone is found one base away. The sample is drawn from a study of blood T cell repertoires in COVID-19 (dated by TCRdb to the early 2020s). Looking at the study overall: Samples from collaborators originated in the United States, Italy and Spain and spanned both the acute and convalescent phases of COVID-19. The prospective study material was composed of cDNA or gDNA derived from T cells, B-cell-depleted T cells, or PBMCs. The dataset comprised deeply sampled blood TCRbeta repertoires from subjects exposed to, actively infected with, or recovered from COVID-19. The repertoires were released in a freely available public database meant as a resource for research on the immune response to SARS-CoV-2. The samples were drawn from the first 160 participants of the ongoing ImmuneRACE study and from 950 to 1,500 subjects provided by 6 global collaborators. Sample metadata almost always included a de-identified subject ID, COVID-19 status, age in years and sex. HLA class I and class II types, where available, came from metadata supplied by the sample provider rather than from assay-based typing.

Each collaborating institution followed its own protocols to collect whole blood in K2EDTA tubes. For TCRbeta analysis, collaborator samples were shipped as frozen whole blood, as isolated PBMCs, or as DNA extracted from either sample type. Broader findings and caveats from the paper: The quantity of clinical and demographic metadata differed by source and by participant and was supplied without curation.

Looking up the germline V gene yields CDR1 SGHTA and CDR2 FQGNSA. The CDR3 sequence holds 15 residues, the cysteine and phenylalanine included. Kept here is only the CDR3 DNA, which spans 45 bases and is read in frame from base 1. V trim: 6 bases; J trim: 8 bases; unmatched bases: 11. TCRbeta CDR3 regions were amplified from genomic DNA using the immunoSEQ Assay, a bias-controlled multiplex PCR. The published analysis was carried out like this. The number of nucleated cells in each sample was estimated from the amplification of reference gene primers within the assay. To quantify the absolute abundance of each unique TCRbeta CDR3 rearrangement, sequence reads were collapsed and filtered. For each sample, productive Simpson clonality was calculated as the square root of Simpson's diversity index across productive rearrangements. The source is immuneACCESS, and TCRdb retained only in-frame sequences with V and J called. Part of the clones is not carried over; for the studies checked, unresolved V genes explain less than half of this, and the remainder is unexplained. The DNA was the basis for D and trimming; V, J and clone size are from that table. For this sample there are 65,000 to 85,000 clones; approximately 90% appear just once. Together, the top ten hold less than 9% of the sample.

Sample: peripheral blood. The rearrangement combines TRBV7-2 with TRBJ2-2, and 8 junctional nucleotides match TRBD1. The origin of this receptor is a human donor in a cohort sampled during active COVID-19. The CDR3 reads CASSQDRVGSGELFF. The sequence in DNA is TGTGCCAGCAGTCAGGACAGGGTTGGTAGTGGGGAGCTGTTTTTT.